The 20 T cell receptor beta chains below were found in one sample sequenced in a study of identical twins. TCRdb analysed the 5' RACE reads with MiXCR anew, one entry per CDR3 protein. This sample yields about 900,000 distinct CDR3 sequences, of which 9% to 15% are seen a single time; around 1.6% belongs to the top ten. The sample was also linked to a second study, of yellow fever vaccine responses in identical twins.

Sequenced material: PBMCs. Source of these receptors: a woman between 18 and 30 years old in good health.

This chain uses TRBV20-1 with TRBJ2-5, with 7 bases that match TRBD1. Trimming removed 0 bases from V and 4 bases from J; junction bases left unmatched: 11. Germline V gene data show CDR1 as DFQATT and CDR2 as SNEGSKA (reference sequence). This CDR3 comprises 16 residues. In nucleotides, the CDR3 is TGCAGTGCTAGAGATTCACACGGGACAGAGCTAGAGACCCAGTACTTC. Protein sequence: CSARDSHGTELETQYF.

This clonotype was seen a few times. J is TRBJ1-1 and V is TRBV5-1; 7 bases are shared with TRBD1. V lost 4 bases, J lost 3 bases, and 6 bases stayed unmatched. This CDR3 region has 14 residues. Germline CDR1 reads SGHRS; CDR2 reads YFSETQ. The CDR3 DNA is TGCGCCAGCAGCGAGGGGGCTATGCACACTGAAGCTTTCTTT. It encodes CASSEGAMHTEAFF.

V and J are TRBV6-1 and TRBJ2-6; 8 nucleotides align to TRBD1. After removal of 8 bases from V and 0 bases from J, the junction contained 6 bases not matched to a gene. The CDR3 runs to 16 residues. Germline CDR1 is MNHNS and CDR2 is SASEGT. This CDR3 is CASENQGASGANVLTF. The CDR3 nucleotides are TGTGCCAGCGAGAACCAGGGGGCCTCTGGGGCCAACGTCCTGACTTTC.

This clonotype was counted between two and nine times. The rearrangement uses TRBV9 and TRBJ2-7; D gene unclear. CDR3 length: 16 residues. The germline V gene has CDR1 SGDLS and CDR2 YYNGEE. Trimming removed 0 bases at V and 2 bases at J, with 15 bases between. CDR3 DNA sequence: TGTGCCAGCAGCGTAGGCGCGGCCGAGAGGCCCTACGAGCAGTACTTC. It codes for CASSVGAAERPYEQYF. The full variable domain, rest sourced from reference TRBV9 and TRBJ2-7, is DSGVTQTPKHLITATGQRVTLRCSPRSGDLSVYWYQQSLDQGLQFLIQYYNGEERAKGNILERFSAQQFPDLHSELNLSSLELGDSALYFCASSVGAAERPYEQYFGPGTRLTVT.

This clonotype was seen more than once but under ten times. This chain links TRBV24-1 with TRBJ1-2, with 8 bases that match TRBD1. Germline values: CDR1 KGHDR, CDR2 SFDVKD. This CDR3 region has 13 residues. The J segment lost 4 bases and the V segment lost 5 bases, leaving 2 bases of the junction unmatched. The CDR3 DNA is TGTGCCACCAGTGCAGACAGGGGCTATGGCTACACCTTC. Residues: CATSADRGYGYTF.

The CDR3 DNA follows: TGTGCCAGCAGCGTACCTGCAAACACCATATATTTT. Translation: CASSVPANTIYF. The chain is built from TRBV9 and TRBJ1-3; D is ambiguous. The V and J ends lost 1 base and 6 bases respectively, with 5 bases between them. The length of the CDR3 is 12 residues. Germline loops: CDR1 SGDLS, CDR2 YYNGEE.

This chain connects TRBV11-2 to TRBJ2-3; D not resolved. V gave up 5 bases and J gave up 2 bases, with 11 bases separating them. The CDR3 runs 14 residues. Germline V CDR1 and CDR2: SGHAT, FQNNGV. CDR3 bases: TGTGCCAGCAGCGCCTCCAGAACCACAGATACGCAGTATTTT. Its protein product is CASSASRTTDTQYF.

CDR3 sequence: CASSSTGDFWGASYNEQFF. CDR3 sequence (DNA): TGTGCCAGCAGTTCGACGGGGGACTTTTGGGGAGCCTCTTACAATGAGCAGTTCTTC. V usage is TRBV12-3 or TRBV12-4 and J usage is TRBJ2-1; D may be TRBD2 (6 bases). The CDR3 totals 19 residues. Trimming shortened V by 4 bases and J by 4 bases, and 26 bases separated the two germline ends.

In its sample, this clonotype was seen a few times. The chain uses TRBV12-3 or TRBV12-4 and TRBJ2-1; D ambiguous. Trimming stripped 6 bases from V and 6 bases from J, with 9 bases between. This CDR3 is built from 12 residues. The CDR3 loop is CASSVIINEQFF. The CDR3 DNA sequence: TGTGCCAGCAGCGTCATTATCAATGAGCAGTTCTTC.

V gene TRBV2 combines with J gene TRBJ2-1; 7 bases are a match to TRBD1. CDR3 size: 14 residues. The germline V gene has CDR1 SNHLY and CDR2 FYNNEI. Trimming removed 3 bases from V and 5 bases from J; junction bases left unmatched: 4. The CDR3 bases are TGTGCCAGCAGTGATGGGACAGTAAACAATGAGCAGTTCTTC. It is translated as CASSDGTVNNEQFF.

This clonotype was observed a few times. V and J are TRBV4-1 and TRBJ1-1; 8 positions agree with TRBD1. The germline V gene encodes CDR1 MGHRA and CDR2 YSYEKL. The CDR3 has 16 residues. The ends lost 7 bases at V and 1 base at J; junction bases unmatched: 11. The CDR3 protein is CASTDPGQGGNTEAFF. In DNA, the CDR3 is TGCGCCAGCACCGATCCAGGACAGGGAGGGAACACTGAAGCTTTCTTT.

This rearrangement joins TRBV7-9 to TRBJ2-1; the D is unclear. The CDR3 runs to 12 residues. Germline V lookup: CDR1 SEHNR, CDR2 FQNEAQ (reference sequence). Deletions cut 1 base from V and 12 bases from J, with 10 bases between. CDR3 loop: CASSLDTWVQFF. The CDR3 coding sequence is TGTGCCAGCAGCTTAGACACTTGGGTGCAGTTCTTC.

This clonotype was detected a few times. The chain couples TRBV20-1 to TRBJ1-4; D is possibly TRBD1 (5 bases). Germline V CDR1 and CDR2: DFQATT, SNEGSKA (reference sequence). The CDR3 loop spans 14 amino acids. The V end lost 4 bases, the J end lost 3 bases, and 12 bases lay between the germline ends. CDR3 protein: CSAIPGASNEKLFF. Here the CDR3 DNA reads TGCAGTGCTATACCTGGGGCGTCTAATGAAAAACTGTTTTTT.

Many counts were recorded for this clonotype. The chain has TRBV5-1 and TRBJ1-1; D gene unclear. Trimming took 1 base from V and 0 from J, leaving 7 bases between them. Germline V gene data show CDR1 as SGHRS and CDR2 as YFSETQ. This CDR3 is built from 14 residues. The CDR3 spells CASSLRVVNTEAFF. The CDR3 DNA reads TGCGCCAGCAGCTTGAGAGTGGTGAACACTGAAGCTTTCTTT.

This clonotype was observed a few times. This chain joins TRBV20-1 and TRBJ2-3; a weak D match, TRBD2 (6 bases). CDR1 DFQATT and CDR2 SNEGSKA come from the germline V gene (reference sequence). This CDR3 region has 12 residues. The V gene lost 8 bases and the J gene lost 5 bases, with 14 bases spanning the gap. The CDR3 nucleotides are TGCAGTCTTACGGGGGTTGGAGATACGCAGTATTTT. Its protein is CSLTGVGDTQYF.

This clonotype was detected many times. V is TRBV20-1 and J is TRBJ2-5; D is unresolved. The germline V gene encodes CDR1 DFQATT and CDR2 SNEGSKA (reference sequence). This CDR3 has 10 amino acids. V lost 7 bases, J lost 5 bases, and 8 bases lay in between. The CDR3 here is CSVKPETQYF. As DNA, the CDR3 is TGCAGTGTCAAACCTGAGACCCAGTACTTC.

This clonotype occurred a few times. The chain combines TRBV9 with TRBJ2-1; no definite D call. Between the trimmed V and J ends, which lost 0 bases and 0 bases, there was a span of 7 bases. This CDR3 spans 15 amino acids. Germline CDR1 is SGDLS and CDR2 is YYNGEE. CDR3 DNA sequence: TGTGCCAGCAGCGTAGAGGCCTACTCCTACAATGAGCAGTTCTTC. Translating gives CASSVEAYSYNEQFF.

The V gene is TRBV4-1, the J gene TRBJ2-1; 10 nucleotides agree with TRBD2. Trimming at V came to 1 base and at J to 2 bases, leaving 11 bases not matched to a gene. In germline, CDR1 is MGHRA, CDR2 YSYEKL. The CDR3 consists of 19 residues. CDR3 sequence: CASSQVAGLLAGAYNEQFF. Here the CDR3 DNA reads TGCGCCAGCAGCCAAGTTGCCGGCCTCCTAGCGGGGGCCTACAATGAGCAGTTCTTC.

Only a few counts were recorded for this clonotype. CDR3 sequence reads: CASSQDDGTGRTKGNQPQHF. CDR3 in DNA: TGTGCCAGCAGCCAAGATGACGGGACAGGTCGTACTAAGGGCAATCAGCCCCAGCATTTT. This sequence joins TRBV4-2 and TRBJ1-5; TRBD1 matches 8 bases. Germline lookup yields CDR1 LGHNA and CDR2 YNFKEQ. The V gene end was trimmed by 0 bases and the J gene end by 2 bases; junction bases not matched to a gene: 15. This CDR3 comprises 20 residues.

This clonotype showed up many times. This chain connects TRBV7-6 to TRBJ2-3; perhaps D is TRBD1 or TRBD2 (5 bases each). This CDR3 is 14 amino acids long. The V gene's germline CDR1 is SGHVS and CDR2 FNYEAQ. V was trimmed by 0 bases and J by 6 bases, leaving 10 bases between them. The CDR3: CASSLASGADTQYF. CDR3 DNA sequence: TGTGCCAGCAGCTTAGCTTCCGGGGCGGATACGCAGTATTTT.